This section outlines one T cell receptor (beta chain) sequence together with its context. The ends were cut back, 3 bases at V and 0 bases at J, with 8 bases in the middle. CDR1 is GTSNPN, CDR2 SVGIG, per germline (reference sequence). The CDR3 contains 13 residues. FACS was used to enrich TEMRA cells, whereas the CD8+ and CD4+ T cells were obtained by negative isolation. The data originate from a study of CD8 T cells in Susac syndrome. Random hexamers were used to reverse transcribe the RNA input (about 0.5 to 1 ug). TCRdb reprocessed the immunoSEQ multiplex PCR reads with MiXCR, giving one entry per CDR3 protein. The sample shows 200,000 to 300,000 distinct CDR3 sequences, 95% to 97% of them seen only once.

Sequencing was done on a sample of CD4+ T cells from PBMCs. The source is a human donor with Susac syndrome. V usage is TRBV30 and J usage is TRBJ1-1; D perhaps matches TRBD1 (6 bases). The CDR3 loop is CAWRGHMNTEAFF. CDR3 in DNA: TGTGCCTGGAGGGGACACATGAACACTGAAGCTTTCTTT.